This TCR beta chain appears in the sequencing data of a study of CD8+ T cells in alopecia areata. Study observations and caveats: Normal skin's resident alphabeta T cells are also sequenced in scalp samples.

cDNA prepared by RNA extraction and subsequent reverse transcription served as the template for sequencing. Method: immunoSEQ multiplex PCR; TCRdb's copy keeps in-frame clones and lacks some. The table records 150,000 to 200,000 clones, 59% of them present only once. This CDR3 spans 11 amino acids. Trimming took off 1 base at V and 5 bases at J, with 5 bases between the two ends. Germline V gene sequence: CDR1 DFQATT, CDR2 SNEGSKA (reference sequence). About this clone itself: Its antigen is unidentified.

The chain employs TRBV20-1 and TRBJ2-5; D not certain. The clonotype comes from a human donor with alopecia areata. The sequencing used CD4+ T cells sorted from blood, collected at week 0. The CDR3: CSARVAETQYF. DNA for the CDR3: TGCAGTGCTAGAGTTGCCGAGACCCAGTACTTC.